These 29 T cell receptor beta chains originate from one sample sequenced in a study of beta chain features in type 1 diabetes. The study's findings and limits: Among all four CD4+ subsets, Type 1 diabetes patients had TCRB CDR3s that were moderately but significantly shorter.

These TCRs' antigens remain unknown. Since all of the isolated RNA was reverse transcribed, expressed TCRB transcripts were what got sequenced. Data came from immunoSEQ multiplex PCR; TCRdb stores just in-frame clones and leaves some out. Counted here are about 260,000 clones, 20% to 25% occurring once; the ten biggest clones make up about 0.012%. The sequencing input was naive CD4+ T cells from blood. The receptors stem from a woman in her 30s with type 1 diabetes.

A few counts support this clone. This chain connects TRBV30 to TRBJ2-7; D is unclear. The CDR3 consists of 11 residues. Germline V gene lookup returns CDR1 GTSNPN and CDR2 SVGIG (reference sequence). V lost 4 bases to trimming and J lost 4 bases, with 8 bases between them. The CDR3 loop is CAWTQAYEQYF. CDR3 coding DNA: TGTGCCTGGACTCAAGCTTACGAGCAGTACTTC.

The J gene is TRBJ1-2, the V gene TRBV5-1; D possibly corresponds to TRBD1 (5 bases). This CDR3 region has 13 residues. The V gene's germline CDR1 is SGHRS and CDR2 YFSETQ. V shed 5 bases and J shed 3 bases, with 11 bases lying between them. The CDR3 region has the DNA TGCGCCAGCAGAGGCAGGGTCGACTATGGCTACACCTTC. As protein: CASRGRVDYGYTF.

The rearrangement uses TRBV7-2 and TRBJ1-2, with D perhaps matching TRBD1 (6 bases). CDR3 length: 14 amino acids. Trimming left V 3 bases short and J 8 bases short, with 16 bases between. Germline V gene data show CDR1 as SGHTA and CDR2 as FQGNSA. CDR3 protein: CASSFTSDRMGYTF. The CDR3 DNA reads as TGTGCCAGCAGCTTCACCTCGGACAGAATGGGCTACACCTTC.

There are a few counts of this clone. V is TRBV10-3 and J is TRBJ2-1; 9 nucleotides align to TRBD2. The CDR3 runs 14 residues. Germline CDR1 and CDR2: ENHRY and SYGVKD. After removal of 11 bases from V and 4 bases from J, the junction contained 9 bases not matched to a gene. CDR3 region: CASAASGIYNEQFF. DNA for the CDR3: TGTGCCTCTGCGGCTAGCGGGATTTACAATGAGCAGTTCTTC.

The chain is built from TRBV7-3 and TRBJ2-1, with 10 nucleotides matching TRBD1. The CDR3 covers 15 residues. V lost 3 bases, J lost 5 bases, and 4 bases stayed unmatched. Germline CDR1 is SGHTA and CDR2 is FQGTGA. The CDR3 nucleotides are TGTGCCAGCAGCTTTACGGGACAGGGGAACAATGAGCAGTTCTTC. It is translated as CASSFTGQGNNEQFF.

This CDR3 is CASSPLPGQANNEQFF. CDR3 DNA sequence: TGTGCCAGCAGCCCCTTACCGGGACAGGCCAACAATGAGCAGTTCTTC. This rearrangement joins TRBV7-3 to TRBJ2-1; TRBD1 aligns across 8 bases. Looked up from germline, CDR1 is SGHTA and CDR2 is FQGTGA. The J segment lost 5 bases and the V segment lost 5 bases, leaving 11 bases of the junction unmatched. The CDR3 is made up of 16 amino acids.

The gene calls are TRBV19 and TRBJ1-1; unclear D gene. Trimming took off 3 bases at V and 0 bases at J, with 14 bases between the two ends. Germline CDR1 LNHDA, CDR2 SQIVND (reference sequence). The CDR3 sequence is 16 residues long. CDR3 sequence reads: CASSIRVRGLNTEAFF. DNA for the CDR3: TGTGCCAGTAGTATTAGGGTGCGGGGATTGAACACTGAAGCTTTCTTT.

The V gene is TRBV13, the J gene TRBJ1-1; TRBD1 might be the D (6 bases). The CDR3 is 17 amino acids. Trimming pared 0 bases from V and 4 bases from J, leaving 18 bases between. Looked up from germline, CDR1 is PRHDT and CDR2 is FYEKMQ (reference sequence). The CDR3 reads CASSLGGAGDSATEAFF. The CDR3 nucleotides are TGTGCCAGCAGCTTAGGAGGGGCAGGGGATTCGGCCACTGAAGCTTTCTTT.

The genes are TRBV28 and TRBJ2-2, with 7 bases aligning to TRBD2. J lost 6 bases, V lost 6 bases, and 10 bases had no gene match. This CDR3 has 15 residues. Germline lookup yields CDR1 MDHEN and CDR2 SYDVKM. CDR3 nucleotide sequence: TGTGCCAGCAGCAGACTAGCCATGAGCGCCGGGGAGCTGTTTTTT. Translated, it gives CASSRLAMSAGELFF.

The chain joins TRBV6-6 to TRBJ2-5, with 12 bases lining up with TRBD1. The CDR3 length is 15 residues. Germline V CDR1 and CDR2: MNHNY, SVGAGI (reference sequence). V lost 6 bases, J lost 5 bases, and 7 bases stayed unmatched. The CDR3 DNA reads as TGTGCCAGCAGCTTGGGACAGGGGGCTGGGGAGACCCAGTACTTC. This translates into CASSLGQGAGETQYF.

The chain links TRBV11-2 to TRBJ2-3; TRBD1 matches 9 bases. In germline, CDR1 is SGHAT, CDR2 FQNNGV. The V gene end was trimmed by 10 bases and the J gene end by 0 bases; junction bases not matched to a gene: 14. The CDR3 loop spans 17 amino acids. The CDR3 here is CATRGTGRGTSTDTQYF. CDR3 nucleotides: TGTGCCACCAGAGGGACAGGGCGCGGTACTAGCACAGATACGCAGTATTTT. Filled out from reference TRBV11-2 and TRBJ2-3, the complete variable domain reads EAGVAQSPRYKIIEKRQSVAFWCNPISGHATLYWYQQILGQGPKLLIQFQNNGVVDDSQLPKDRFSAERLKGVDSTLKIQPAKLEDSAVYLCATRGTGRGTSTDTQYFGPGTRLTVL.

This clone was detected once. This chain links TRBV10-2 with TRBJ1-1; D is ambiguous. The CDR3 extends over 11 amino acids. V was cut by 6 bases and J by 3 bases, with 5 bases left in between. Germline CDR1 and CDR2: WSHSY and SAAADI. CDR3: CASRTDTEAFF. Here the CDR3 DNA reads TGCGCCAGCAGAACGGACACTGAAGCTTTCTTT.

The CDR3 coding sequence is TGTGCCAGCAGCCAACTCTCCAGGGACAGTACCTACGAGCAGTACTTC. Its protein is CASSQLSRDSTYEQYF. This chain joins TRBV4-2 and TRBJ2-7; 7 nucleotides align to TRBD1. The CDR3 is made up of 16 amino acids. The germline V gene has CDR1 LGHNA and CDR2 YNFKEQ. With V trimmed by 2 bases and J by 2 bases, 9 bases remained unmatched.

CDR3 nucleotides: TGCGCCAGCAGCTTGGAAGGGGATGGCTACACCTTC. It encodes CASSLEGDGYTF. The V call is TRBV5-1, the J call TRBJ1-2; TRBD1 might be the D (5 bases). Trimming left V 0 bases short and J 6 bases short, with 6 bases between. CDR3 length equals 12 residues. CDR1 SGHRS and CDR2 YFSETQ come from the germline V gene.

This clone was picked up a small number of times. V and J are TRBV18 and TRBJ2-2; D is unresolved. The germline gives CDR1 KGHSH, CDR2 LQKENI. This CDR3 has 12 residues. Trimming removed 5 bases from V and 6 bases from J, with 7 bases in between. CDR3 coding DNA: TGTGCCAGCTCATTGGGCTCCGGGGAGCTGTTTTTT. This sequence encodes CASSLGSGELFF. Using reference TRBV18 and TRBJ2-2 for the parts outside the CDR3, the full variable domain is NAGVMQNPRHLVRRRGQEARLRCSPMKGHSHVYWYRQLPEEGLKFMVYLQKENIIDESGMPKERFSAEFPKEGPSILRIQQVVRGDSAAYFCASSLGSGELFFGEGSRLTVL.

This clone was seen a few times. The V and J genes are TRBV28 and TRBJ2-7; a weak D match, TRBD1 (6 bases). V was cut by 4 bases and J by 1 base, with 17 bases left in between. CDR1 is MDHEN, CDR2 SYDVKM, per germline. This CDR3 has 16 residues. The CDR3 is CASSYLRGDRSYEQYF. CDR3 nucleotide sequence: TGTGCCAGCAGTTATCTCCGGGGCGACAGGTCCTACGAGCAGTACTTC.

This sequence joins TRBV7-9 and TRBJ2-3; D is unclear. This CDR3 comprises 16 residues. Germline CDR1 is SEHNR and CDR2 is FQNEAQ (reference sequence). Trimming took off 2 bases at V and 0 bases at J, with 12 bases between the two ends. The CDR3 bases are TGTGCCAGCAGCTTACGGCGAGCGACTAGCACAGATACGCAGTATTTT. It codes for CASSLRRATSTDTQYF.

The chain links TRBV6-5 to TRBJ2-1; the D gene is possibly TRBD2 (5 bases). V was trimmed by 3 bases and J by 5 bases, leaving 17 bases between them. The CDR3 has 16 residues. Germline CDR1 reads MNHEY; CDR2 reads SVGAGI. CDR3 bases: TGTGCCAGCAGTTATGGGATGGACTTCAAGGACAATGAGCAGTTCTTC. This codes for CASSYGMDFKDNEQFF.

This clone was detected only once. The rearrangement joins TRBV30 to TRBJ2-1, with 7 bases that match TRBD2. Germline CDR1 reads GTSNPN; CDR2 reads SVGIG (reference sequence). The CDR3 totals 11 residues. The CDR3 DNA reads TGTGCAGTGGCGGGAGCCGATGAGCAGTTCTTC. This translates into CAVAGADEQFF.

This clone appeared a few times. The V gene is TRBV7-9, the J gene TRBJ1-4; D is possibly TRBD1 (6 bases). The V gene lost 5 bases and the J gene lost 8 bases, with 15 bases spanning the gap. CDR1 and CDR2 from the germline V gene are SEHNR and FQNEAQ (reference sequence). The CDR3 sequence is 14 residues long. CDR3 in DNA: TGTGCCAGCAGCGCCACAGGGTGGGAAGAAAAACTGTTTTTT. Protein: CASSATGWEEKLFF.

J is TRBJ2-7 and V is TRBV20-1; tentative D call: TRBD1 (5 bases). Germline CDR1 reads DFQATT; CDR2 reads SNEGSKA (reference sequence). CDR3 length: 11 residues. Trimming removed 5 bases from V and 3 bases from J, with 8 bases in between. For the CDR3, the DNA is TGCAGTGCTTATCAGGGCTACGAGCAGTACTTC. Encoded protein: CSAYQGYEQYF.

The chain carries TRBV5-6 and TRBJ2-1; TRBD1 matches 9 bases. Germline assignment: CDR1 SGHDT and CDR2 YYEEEE. The CDR3 sequence is 15 residues long. V was pared by 4 bases and J by 5 bases, with 7 bases of the junction left unmatched. CDR3 in DNA: TGTGCCAGCAGCCAAACAGGGGGCGCGGACAATGAGCAGTTCTTC. The encoded protein is CASSQTGGADNEQFF.

This clone was observed a few times. CDR3 sequence: CASSPSAGDTDTQYF. DNA for the CDR3: TGTGCCAGCAGCCCCTCTGCGGGGGACACAGATACGCAGTATTTT. V is TRBV28 and J is TRBJ2-3; 7 bases are a match to TRBD2. There are 15 residues in the CDR3. The germline V gene encodes CDR1 MDHEN and CDR2 SYDVKM. J lost 2 bases, V lost 6 bases, and 8 bases had no gene match. Combining the CDR3 with reference TRBV28 and TRBJ2-3 gives the whole variable domain DVKVTQSSRYLVKRTGEKVFLECVQDMDHENMFWYRQDPGLGLRLIYFSYDVKMKEKGDIPEGYSVSREKKERFSLILESASTNQTSMYLCASSPSAGDTDTQYFGPGTRLTVL.

In this sample, this clone turned up a few times. The chain has TRBV11-2 and TRBJ1-1, with D hard to call. V shed 5 bases and J shed 1 base, with 8 bases lying between them. This CDR3 has 13 residues. Germline V gives CDR1 SGHAT, CDR2 FQNNGV. The CDR3 loop reads CASSVAGNTEAFF. As DNA, the CDR3 is TGTGCCAGCAGCGTGGCAGGGAACACTGAAGCTTTCTTT.

The chain employs TRBV6-5 and TRBJ1-3, with TRBD1 matching 8 bases. The V gene end was trimmed by 5 bases and the J gene end by 2 bases; junction bases not matched to a gene: 5. CDR3 length: 15 amino acids. Germline V lookup: CDR1 MNHEY, CDR2 SVGAGI. This CDR3 is CASSPLQGAGNTIYF. The CDR3 DNA is TGTGCCAGCAGTCCACTACAGGGGGCTGGAAACACCATATATTTT.

The chain recombines TRBV7-2 with TRBJ1-4; D gene unclear. The CDR3 length is 17 residues. The germline V gene has CDR1 SGHTA and CDR2 FQGNSA. Trimming took 5 bases from V and 3 from J, leaving 19 bases between them. CDR3 residues: CASSRLRVEGPNEKLFF. For the CDR3, the DNA is TGTGCCAGCAGCAGATTAAGAGTGGAGGGCCCTAATGAAAAACTGTTTTTT.

In this sample, this clone turned up a few times. The gene calls are TRBV7-9 and TRBJ2-5, with TRBD2 matching over 10 bases. Germline trimming cut 4 bases from V and 2 bases from J; bases unmatched to any gene: 7. Germline-derived CDR1 and CDR2 are SEHNR and FQNEAQ (reference sequence). CDR3 size: 16 residues. As DNA, the CDR3 is TGTGCCAGCAGCTCAAGACTAGCGGGCCGGCAAGAGACCCAGTACTTC. Encoded protein: CASSSRLAGRQETQYF.

This clone appeared a few times. The rearrangement joins TRBV7-9 to TRBJ2-1; 10 bases fit TRBD2. This CDR3 comprises 16 residues. Germline lookup yields CDR1 SEHNR and CDR2 FQNEAQ (reference sequence). V was clipped by 11 bases and J by 2 bases; unmatched bases: 12. The DNA of the CDR3 is TGTGCCCCCATGGGGTTAGCGGGAGGCGCCTACAATGAGCAGTTCTTC. Translating gives CAPMGLAGGAYNEQFF.

This chain connects TRBV4-1 to TRBJ2-3, with TRBD2 matching 9 bases. The ends lost 4 bases at V and 4 bases at J; junction bases unmatched: 12. The CDR3 is 17 residues long. Germline CDR1 and CDR2: MGHRA and YSYEKL. The DNA for the CDR3 is TGCGCCAGCAGCCCGCGGCTAGCGGGGATGGGGGCAGATACGCAGTATTTT. This translates into CASSPRLAGMGADTQYF.